This T cell receptor (beta chain) was profiled in a study of cytomegalovirus exposure and HLA in healthy donors. Findings of the study overall: Compared with the approximately 700-donor mean, an Asian-associated ancestry cluster reportedly had fewer N-insertions, according to a later analysis. Later analysis showed TCR association rates varying by HLA locus, highest for DRB1 and lowest for HLA-C. Researchers reported that a few CMV-associated chains were confirmed in vitro as CMV antigen-specific.

Primers: 60 Vbeta forward and 13 Jbeta reverse. Assay used: immunoSEQ multiplex PCR; TCRdb lists only in-frame clones, some missing. This table has about 150,000 clones, roughly 80% appearing once. This clone appeared a single time. Antigen specificity is unknown. What was sequenced was PBMCs. This clonotype was obtained from a man aged 25 to 45 in good health and CMV-seropositive.

As DNA, the CDR3 is TGTGCCAGCAGGATGACAGGGACTGGAAACACCATATATTTT. Translating it yields CASRMTGTGNTIYF. J is TRBJ1-3 and V is TRBV27; 7 bases are shared with TRBD1. Trimming took 6 bases from V and 2 from J; bases not matched to a gene: 4. Germline loops: CDR1 MNHEY, CDR2 SMNVEV (reference sequence). The length of the CDR3 is 14 residues.